This passage covers 23 T cell receptor beta chains from one sample sequenced in a study of shared clonotypes between healthy human individuals. Profiled with immunoSEQ multiplex PCR; TCRdb holds only in-frame clones, not every one. The table lists almost 750,000 clones, roughly 72% of them singletons, with over 1.5% in the top ten. The sequenced sample was memory CD4+ T cells sorted from blood. Sample subset: CD45RA-negative fraction. All receptors derive from a woman aged 30 to 39 in good health.

The chain is built from TRBV27 and TRBJ2-7, with TRBD2 as a possible D gene (6 bases). The CDR3 is made up of 14 amino acids. CDR1 is MNHEY, CDR2 SMNVEV, per germline (reference sequence). Trimming removed 6 bases at V and 4 bases at J, with 16 bases between. CDR3 bases: TGTGCCAGCAGCCCACATGGCGGGAATTACGAGCAGTACTTC. Translating gives CASSPHGGNYEQYF.

This clone appeared a single time. This chain joins TRBV2 and TRBJ2-5; D possibly corresponds to TRBD1 (8 bases). Trimming pared 5 bases from V and 4 bases from J, leaving 14 bases between. The CDR3 extends over 14 amino acids. The germline CDR1 and CDR2 sequences are SNHLY and FYNNEI. The CDR3 spells CASSNRGGRETQYF. The CDR3 DNA reads as TGTGCCAGCAGTAACAGGGGGGGACGAGAGACCCAGTACTTC.

This chain links TRBV7-2 with TRBJ2-5, with D possibly matching TRBD2 (6 bases). The CDR3 is 13 residues long. Trimming pared 4 bases from V and 8 bases from J, leaving 14 bases between. Germline lookup yields CDR1 SGHTA and CDR2 FQGNSA. The CDR3 protein is CASSSGVGRTQYF. DNA of the CDR3: TGTGCCAGCAGCTCGGGGGTTGGACGAACCCAGTACTTC.

Turning to this clone: The germline gene is not matched at one end of the junction; a read error may be the cause. The chain uses TRBV2 and TRBJ2-7; tentative D call: TRBD2 (6 bases). Germline V gene data show CDR1 as SNHLY and CDR2 as FYNNEI. This CDR3 contains 14 residues. The CDR3 bases are TGTGCCAGCAGTGCGGGGGAAAGGACGTACGGGCAGTACTTC. It yields the protein CASSAGERTYGQYF.

The chain couples TRBV7-3 to TRBJ2-3; 8 bases map to TRBD2. The CDR3 loop spans 16 amino acids. V was clipped by 4 bases and J by 2 bases; unmatched bases: 8. Germline CDR1 and CDR2: SGHTA and FQGTGA. CDR3 bases: TGTGCCAGCAGCTCGGAATTAGCGGGACCCACAGATACGCAGTATTTT. It is translated as CASSSELAGPTDTQYF.

The sample holds one count of this clone. The rearrangement uses TRBV18 and TRBJ2-1, with a tentative D call TRBD2 (5 bases). The CDR3 loop spans 16 amino acids. Trimming removed 4 bases from V and 0 bases from J, with 13 bases in between. The germline CDR1 and CDR2 sequences are KGHSH and LQKENI. The CDR3 nucleotides read TGTGCCAGCTCACGGGAAGGACTGATCTCCTACAATGAGCAGTTCTTC. Its translation is CASSREGLISYNEQFF.

The CDR3 nucleotides are TGTGCCAGCACCCCCTACAGGGTTCTGAACACTGAAGCTTTCTTT. Its translation is CASTPYRVLNTEAFF. The chain links TRBV28 to TRBJ1-1, with D tentatively TRBD1 (6 bases). V was pared by 7 bases and J by 0 bases, with 15 bases between. This CDR3 spans 15 amino acids. Germline V gene sequence: CDR1 MDHEN, CDR2 SYDVKM.

This chain connects TRBV5-8 to TRBJ2-3; unclear D gene. Trimming cost V 6 bases and J 6 bases, with 8 bases left between them. The CDR3 spans 11 residues. The germline V gene has CDR1 SGHTS and CDR2 YDEGEE. The CDR3 here is CASNLGDTQYF. For the CDR3, the DNA is TGTGCCAGCAACTTAGGGGATACGCAGTATTTT.

The V and J genes are TRBV28 and TRBJ2-3; D remains ambiguous. From germline, CDR1 is MDHEN and CDR2 SYDVKM. This CDR3 is 14 amino acids long. Trimming left V 2 bases short and J 3 bases short, with 9 bases between. The CDR3 coding sequence is TGTGCCAGCAGTTTAAATTCCCTAACAGATACGCAGTATTTT. Residues: CASSLNSLTDTQYF.

This sequence joins TRBV7-6 and TRBJ1-4; TRBD1 is a possible D gene (6 bases). The V gene lost 5 bases and the J gene lost 10 bases, with 17 bases spanning the gap. The CDR3 extends over 14 amino acids. Per the germline V gene, CDR1 is SGHVS and CDR2 is FNYEAQ. The CDR3 sequence: CASSQDSLALKLFF. DNA of the CDR3: TGTGCCAGCAGCCAGGACAGTCTGGCTCTAAAACTGTTTTTT.

V usage is TRBV19 and J usage is TRBJ2-7; 13 bases line up with TRBD2. CDR1 LNHDA and CDR2 SQIVND come from the germline V gene (reference sequence). The CDR3 sequence is 15 residues long. The V gene end was trimmed by 5 bases and the J gene end by 3 bases; junction bases not matched to a gene: 4. CDR3 loop: CASSARTSGGYEQYF. CDR3 nucleotides: TGTGCCAGTAGTGCCCGGACTAGCGGGGGCTACGAGCAGTACTTC.

The table lists this clone with a count of one. The J gene is TRBJ1-4, the V gene TRBV10-3; 7 bases fit TRBD1. CDR1 ENHRY and CDR2 SYGVKD come from the germline V gene. This CDR3 is built from 15 residues. V shed 0 bases, J shed 2 bases, and the junction held 0 bases outside the gene matches. As DNA, the CDR3 is TGTGCCATCAGTGAGTCGACAGGGACTAATGAAAAACTGTTTTTT. This sequence encodes CAISESTGTNEKLFF.

The gene calls are TRBV2 and TRBJ1-4, with 7 nucleotides matching TRBD1. Germline assignment: CDR1 SNHLY and CDR2 FYNNEI. After removal of 7 bases from V and 7 bases from J, the junction contained 12 bases not matched to a gene. This CDR3 comprises 15 residues. CDR3 in amino acids: CASTRQGVVFEKLFF. As DNA, the CDR3 is TGTGCCAGCACTCGACAGGGTGTCGTTTTTGAAAAACTGTTTTTT.

This clone has more than one count but fewer than ten. The genes are TRBV5-1 and TRBJ2-2; 8 bases map to TRBD1. The length of the CDR3 is 15 residues. Per germline, CDR1 SGHRS and CDR2 YFSETQ. After removal of 2 bases from V and 3 bases from J, the junction contained 3 bases not matched to a gene. The CDR3 protein is CASSFRGRDTGELFF. The CDR3 nucleotides are TGCGCCAGCAGCTTCAGGGGGCGGGACACCGGGGAGCTGTTTTTT.

The chain combines TRBV7-2 with TRBJ2-7, with D perhaps TRBD2 (6 bases). V lost 4 bases to trimming and J lost 3 bases, with 16 bases between them. CDR1 SGHTA and CDR2 FQGNSA come from the germline V gene. The CDR3 length is 15 residues. The DNA of the CDR3 is TGTGCCAGCAGCTCGGGATATTCGGGAGTCTACGAGCAGTACTTC. Amino acid sequence: CASSSGYSGVYEQYF.

The chain recombines TRBV11-2 with TRBJ2-5, with no clear D. V lost 5 bases, J lost 5 bases, and 12 bases lay in between. Per the germline V gene, CDR1 is SGHAT and CDR2 is FQNNGV. There are 13 residues in the CDR3. CDR3 amino acids: CASSLTPRETQYF. DNA for the CDR3: TGTGCCAGCAGCCTAACCCCCCGCGAGACCCAGTACTTC.

This clone was observed a few times. V and J are TRBV19 and TRBJ2-2; D ambiguous. The ends were cut back, 6 bases at V and 8 bases at J, with 7 bases in the middle. Germline V gene data show CDR1 as LNHDA and CDR2 as SQIVND (reference sequence). The CDR3 extends over 11 amino acids. Here the CDR3 reads CASSQTGELFF. The CDR3 nucleotides are TGTGCCAGTAGCCAGACTGGGGAGCTGTTTTTT.

The chain recombines TRBV6-4 with TRBJ2-1; 7 bases agree with TRBD2. Germline V gives CDR1 MRHNA, CDR2 SNTAGT. With 5 bases clipped from V and 9 bases from J, the junction kept 4 bases outside the gene matches. The CDR3 is 12 residues long. CDR3 sequence: CASSPGLPEQFF. For the CDR3, the DNA is TGTGCCAGCAGTCCGGGACTACCTGAGCAGTTCTTC.

In its sample, this clone was seen many times. This chain joins TRBV27 and TRBJ2-1, with 11 bases matching TRBD2. CDR3 size: 14 residues. CDR1 is MNHEY, CDR2 SMNVEV, per germline (reference sequence). Losses at the gene ends were 7 bases for V and 8 bases for J; bases not matched to a gene: 7. The CDR3 is CASKHSGRADEQFF. The CDR3 nucleotides read TGTGCCAGCAAACATAGCGGGAGGGCCGATGAGCAGTTCTTC.

This chain links TRBV7-6 with TRBJ2-7, with D perhaps TRBD1 (7 bases). This CDR3 has 16 amino acids. In germline, CDR1 is SGHVS, CDR2 FNYEAQ. Trimming pared 4 bases from V and 0 bases from J, leaving 16 bases between. The CDR3, as DNA: TGTGCCAGCAGCTCAGGGGGGTCTAGCGTCTCCTACGAGCAGTACTTC. It yields the protein CASSSGGSSVSYEQYF. Variable domain in full (rest from reference TRBV7-6 and TRBJ2-7): GAGVSQSPRYKVTKRGQDVALRCDPISGHVSLYWYRQALGQGPEFLTYFNYEAQQDKSGLPNDRFSAERPEGSISTLTIQRTEQRDSAMYRCASSSGGSSVSYEQYFGPGTRLTVT.

This chain joins TRBV7-3 and TRBJ1-5; D uncertain. CDR3 size: 14 residues. The germline V gene encodes CDR1 SGHTA and CDR2 FQGTGA. Trimming stripped 7 bases from V and 5 bases from J, with 15 bases between. In DNA, the CDR3 is TGTGCCAGCACGGGCGGCCAGTATGATCAGCCCCAGCATTTT. This sequence encodes CASTGGQYDQPQHF.

This sequence joins TRBV18 and TRBJ1-1, with D perhaps TRBD1 (5 bases). Germline CDR1 KGHSH, CDR2 LQKENI. This CDR3 is 13 amino acids long. V was pared by 3 bases and J by 4 bases, with 9 bases between. CDR3 sequence reads: CASSPRDFTEAFF. Written as DNA, the CDR3 is TGTGCCAGCTCACCTCGGGACTTCACTGAAGCTTTCTTT.

This clone was seen more than once but under ten times. The rearrangement uses TRBV2 and TRBJ2-2; D is uncertain. CDR3 length: 15 residues. CDR1 is SNHLY and CDR2 is FYNNEI in the germline V gene. Trimming took 4 bases from V and 0 from J, leaving 9 bases between them. The CDR3 nucleotides read TGTGCCAGCAGTGTGACGGTGACGAACACCGGGGAGCTGTTTTTT. It translates to CASSVTVTNTGELFF.